This T cell receptor (beta chain) is from a study of T cell repertoires in cytomegalovirus infection. For this clonotype: Its antigen is not known.

General study points: In two of eight donors, the top clonotype was HLA-C-restricted CMV-specific.

Germline-derived CDR1 and CDR2 are MNHNS and SASEGT. CDR3 length: 18 residues. Trimming took off 6 bases at V and 1 base at J, with 19 bases between the two ends. From the reads, TCRdb called clonotypes with MiXCR, one entry per CDR3 protein. The table shows 750,000 to 950,000 distinct CDR3 sequences, with about 29% occurring only once. The chain couples TRBV6-1 to TRBJ2-6; D gene uncertain. The receptor comes from a human donor in good health (CMV status not recorded). Some clones in this sample may be carry-over from other donors' samples. Sequenced here: cultured CD8+ T cells from PBMCs, sampled from culture after CMV antigen stimulation. The CDR3 DNA reads TGTGCCAGCAGCGACCGTGTAAGGGTGTATTCTGGGGCCAACGTCCTGACTTTC. Protein: CASSDRVRVYSGANVLTF.